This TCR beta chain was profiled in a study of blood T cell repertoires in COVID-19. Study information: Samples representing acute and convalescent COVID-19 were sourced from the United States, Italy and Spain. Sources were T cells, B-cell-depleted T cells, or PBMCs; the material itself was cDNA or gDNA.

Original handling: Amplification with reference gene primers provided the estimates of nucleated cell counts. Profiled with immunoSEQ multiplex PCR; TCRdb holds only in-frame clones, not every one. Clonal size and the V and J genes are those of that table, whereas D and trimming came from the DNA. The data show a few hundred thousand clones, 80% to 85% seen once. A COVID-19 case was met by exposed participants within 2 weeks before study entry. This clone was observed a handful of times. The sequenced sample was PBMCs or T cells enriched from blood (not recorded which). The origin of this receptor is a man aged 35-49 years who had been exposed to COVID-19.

CDR3 coding DNA: TGTGCCTGGAAGTTTCGGATAGCGGATGGCTACACCTTC. Amino acids: CAWKFRIADGYTF. The chain couples TRBV30 to TRBJ1-2; D call uncertain. Trimming shortened V by 4 bases and J by 6 bases, and 15 bases separated the two germline ends. The V gene's germline CDR1 is GTSNPN and CDR2 SVGIG (reference sequence). The CDR3 totals 13 residues.